Sequencing of this T cell receptor (beta chain) was carried out in a study of cytomegalovirus exposure and HLA in healthy donors. This CDR3 has 11 residues. The ends were cut back, 4 bases at V and 3 bases at J, with 2 bases in the middle. Germline V gene data show CDR1 as SGDLS and CDR2 as YYNGEE. The PCR was carried out with 60 Vbeta primers and 13 Jbeta primers. Only in-frame clones appear in the TCRdb table, and some are missing; sequencing was by immunoSEQ multiplex PCR. The sample shows about 150,000 clones, 65% to 75% of them seen only once. The chain links TRBV9 to TRBJ2-1; D ambiguous. Sample: PBMCs. This TCR was sampled from a young man in good health and CMV-seronegative. As DNA, the CDR3 is TGTGCCAGCAGCCTCTACAATGAGCAGTTCTTC. Amino acids: CASSLYNEQFF.